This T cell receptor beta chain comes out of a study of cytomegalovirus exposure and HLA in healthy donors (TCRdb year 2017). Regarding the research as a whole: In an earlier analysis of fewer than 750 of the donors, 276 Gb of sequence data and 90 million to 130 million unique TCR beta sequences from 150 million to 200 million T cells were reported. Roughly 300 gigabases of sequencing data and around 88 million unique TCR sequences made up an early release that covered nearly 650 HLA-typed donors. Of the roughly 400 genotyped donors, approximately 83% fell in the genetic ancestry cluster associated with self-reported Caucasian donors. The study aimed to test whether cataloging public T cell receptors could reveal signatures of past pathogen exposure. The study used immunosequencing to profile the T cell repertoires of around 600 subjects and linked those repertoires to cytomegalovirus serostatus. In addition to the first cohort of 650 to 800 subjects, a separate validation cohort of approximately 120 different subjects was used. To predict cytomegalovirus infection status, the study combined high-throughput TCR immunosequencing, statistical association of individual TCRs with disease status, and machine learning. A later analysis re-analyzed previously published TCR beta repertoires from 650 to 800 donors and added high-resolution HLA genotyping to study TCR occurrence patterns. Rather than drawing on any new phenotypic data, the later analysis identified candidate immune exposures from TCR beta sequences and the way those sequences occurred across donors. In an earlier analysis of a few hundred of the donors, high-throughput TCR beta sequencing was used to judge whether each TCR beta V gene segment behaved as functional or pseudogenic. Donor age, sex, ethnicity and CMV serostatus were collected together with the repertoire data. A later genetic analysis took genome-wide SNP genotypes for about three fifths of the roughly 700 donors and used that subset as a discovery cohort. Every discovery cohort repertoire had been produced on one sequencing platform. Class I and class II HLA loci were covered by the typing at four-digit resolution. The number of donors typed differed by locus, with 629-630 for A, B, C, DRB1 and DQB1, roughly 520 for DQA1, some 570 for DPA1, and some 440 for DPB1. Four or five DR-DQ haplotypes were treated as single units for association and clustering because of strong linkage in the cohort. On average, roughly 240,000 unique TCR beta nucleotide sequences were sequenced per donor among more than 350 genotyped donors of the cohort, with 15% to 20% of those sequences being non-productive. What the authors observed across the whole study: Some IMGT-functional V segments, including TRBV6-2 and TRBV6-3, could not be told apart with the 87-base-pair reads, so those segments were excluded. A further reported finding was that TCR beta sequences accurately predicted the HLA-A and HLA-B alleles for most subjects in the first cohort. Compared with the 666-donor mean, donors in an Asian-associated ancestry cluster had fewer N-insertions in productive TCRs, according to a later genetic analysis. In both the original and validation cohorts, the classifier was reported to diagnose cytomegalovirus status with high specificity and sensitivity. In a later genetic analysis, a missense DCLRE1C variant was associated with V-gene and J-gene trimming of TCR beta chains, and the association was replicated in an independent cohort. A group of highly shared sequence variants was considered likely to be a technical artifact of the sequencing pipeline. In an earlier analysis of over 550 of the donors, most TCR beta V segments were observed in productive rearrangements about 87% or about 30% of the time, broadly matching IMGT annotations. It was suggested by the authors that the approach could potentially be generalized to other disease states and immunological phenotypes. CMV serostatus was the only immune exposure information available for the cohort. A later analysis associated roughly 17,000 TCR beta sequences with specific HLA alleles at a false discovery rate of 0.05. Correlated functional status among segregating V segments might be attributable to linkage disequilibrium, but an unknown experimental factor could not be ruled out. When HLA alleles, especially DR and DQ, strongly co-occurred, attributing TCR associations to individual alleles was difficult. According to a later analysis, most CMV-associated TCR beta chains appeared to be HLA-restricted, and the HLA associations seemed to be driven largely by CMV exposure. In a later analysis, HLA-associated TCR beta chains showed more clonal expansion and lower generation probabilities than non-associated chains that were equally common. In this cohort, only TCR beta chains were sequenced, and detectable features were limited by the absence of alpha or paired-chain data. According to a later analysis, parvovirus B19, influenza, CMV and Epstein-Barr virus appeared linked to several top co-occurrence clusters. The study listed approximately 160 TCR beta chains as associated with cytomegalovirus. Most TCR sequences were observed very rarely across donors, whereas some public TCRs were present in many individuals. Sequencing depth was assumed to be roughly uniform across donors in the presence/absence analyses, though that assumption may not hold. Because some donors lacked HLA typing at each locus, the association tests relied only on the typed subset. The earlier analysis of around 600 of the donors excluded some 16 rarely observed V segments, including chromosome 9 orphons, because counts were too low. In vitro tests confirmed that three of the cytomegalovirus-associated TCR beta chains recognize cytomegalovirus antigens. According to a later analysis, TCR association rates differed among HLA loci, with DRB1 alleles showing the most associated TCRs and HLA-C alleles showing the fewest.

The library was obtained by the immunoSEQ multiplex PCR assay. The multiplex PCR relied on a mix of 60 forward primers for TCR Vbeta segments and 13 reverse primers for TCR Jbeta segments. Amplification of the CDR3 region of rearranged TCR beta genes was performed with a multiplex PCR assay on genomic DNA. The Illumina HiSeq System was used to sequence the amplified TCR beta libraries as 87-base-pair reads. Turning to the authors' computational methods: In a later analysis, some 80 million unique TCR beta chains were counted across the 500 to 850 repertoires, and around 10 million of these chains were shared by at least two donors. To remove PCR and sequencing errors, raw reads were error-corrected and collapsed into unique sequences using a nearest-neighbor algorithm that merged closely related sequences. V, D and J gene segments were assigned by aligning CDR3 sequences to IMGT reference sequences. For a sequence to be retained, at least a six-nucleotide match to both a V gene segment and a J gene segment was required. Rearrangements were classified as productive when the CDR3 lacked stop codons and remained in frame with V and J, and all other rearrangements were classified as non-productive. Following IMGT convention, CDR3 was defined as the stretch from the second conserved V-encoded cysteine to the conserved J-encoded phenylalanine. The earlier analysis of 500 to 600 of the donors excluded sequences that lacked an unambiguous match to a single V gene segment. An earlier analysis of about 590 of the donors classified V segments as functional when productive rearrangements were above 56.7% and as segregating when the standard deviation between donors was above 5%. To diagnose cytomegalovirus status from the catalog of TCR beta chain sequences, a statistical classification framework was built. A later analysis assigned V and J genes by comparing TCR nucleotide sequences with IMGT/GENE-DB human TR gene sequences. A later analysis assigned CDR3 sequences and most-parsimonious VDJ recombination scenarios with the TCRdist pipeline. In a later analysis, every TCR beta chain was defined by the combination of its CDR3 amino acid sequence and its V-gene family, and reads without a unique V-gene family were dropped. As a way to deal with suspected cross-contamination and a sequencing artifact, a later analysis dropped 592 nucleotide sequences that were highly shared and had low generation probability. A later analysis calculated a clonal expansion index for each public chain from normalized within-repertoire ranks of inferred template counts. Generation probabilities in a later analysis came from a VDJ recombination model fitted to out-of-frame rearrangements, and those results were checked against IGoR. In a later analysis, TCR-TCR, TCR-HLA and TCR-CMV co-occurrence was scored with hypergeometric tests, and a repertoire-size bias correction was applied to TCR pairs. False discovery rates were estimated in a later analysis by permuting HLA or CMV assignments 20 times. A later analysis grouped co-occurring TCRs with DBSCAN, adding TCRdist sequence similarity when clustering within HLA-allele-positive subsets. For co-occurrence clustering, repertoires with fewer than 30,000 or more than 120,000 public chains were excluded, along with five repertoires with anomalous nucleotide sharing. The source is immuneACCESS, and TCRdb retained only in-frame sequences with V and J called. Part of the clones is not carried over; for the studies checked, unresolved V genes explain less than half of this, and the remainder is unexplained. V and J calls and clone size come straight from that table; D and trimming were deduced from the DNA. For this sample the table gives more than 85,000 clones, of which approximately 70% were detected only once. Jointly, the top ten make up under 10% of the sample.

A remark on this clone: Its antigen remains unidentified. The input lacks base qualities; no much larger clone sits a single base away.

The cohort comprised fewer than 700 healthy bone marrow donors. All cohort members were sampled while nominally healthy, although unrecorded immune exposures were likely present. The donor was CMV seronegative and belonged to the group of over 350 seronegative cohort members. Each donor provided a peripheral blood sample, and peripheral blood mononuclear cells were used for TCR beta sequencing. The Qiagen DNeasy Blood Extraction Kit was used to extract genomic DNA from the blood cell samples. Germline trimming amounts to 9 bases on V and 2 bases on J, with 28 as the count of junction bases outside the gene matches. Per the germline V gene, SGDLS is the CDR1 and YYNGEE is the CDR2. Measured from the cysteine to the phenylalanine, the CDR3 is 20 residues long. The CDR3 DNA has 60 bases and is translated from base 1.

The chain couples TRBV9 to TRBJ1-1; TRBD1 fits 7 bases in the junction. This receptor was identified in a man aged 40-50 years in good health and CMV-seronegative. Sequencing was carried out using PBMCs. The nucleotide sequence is TGTGCCATCGTTCGGTTGGGAGCCGGGACAGCGGATCATTCAAACACTGAAGCTTTCTTT. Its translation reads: CAIVRLGAGTADHSNTEAFF.